Each of the 27 T cell receptor beta chains below was sequenced from the same sample in a study of Graves' ophthalmopathy and Graves' hyperthyroidism. The TCR beta CDR3 regions underwent amplification from RNA transcripts. First-round RT-PCR with HTBI primers preceded a second-round multiplex PCR. TCRdb re-analysed the multiplex PCR reads in MiXCR, keeping a single row per CDR3 protein. The sample holds roughly 1.1 million distinct CDR3 sequences, about 35% seen once. The source material was peripheral blood or thyroid tissue (not recorded which). The receptors here all came from an adult man with Graves' hyperthyroidism.

As to this clonotype: Likely a read error: the CDR3 ends without its conserved phenylalanine or tryptophan. The DNA is omitted, as the CDR3 cannot be located on it reliably, and the CDR3 follows TCRdb's listing. CDR3: CASSLGQVMNY. This chain uses TRBV7-2 with TRBJ1-4; the table gives TRBD1 as D, unverified against the DNA. Germline CDR1 reads SGHTA; CDR2 reads FQGNSA. Inclusive of both ends, the CDR3 amounts to 11 amino acids.

This chain links TRBV19 with TRBJ2-2; D remains ambiguous. Germline lookup yields CDR1 LNHDA and CDR2 SQIVND (reference sequence). The CDR3 covers 15 residues. V gave up 7 bases and J gave up 0 bases, with 12 bases separating them. The CDR3 bases are TGTGCCAGTATCCCTAGGGATTCGAACACCGGGGAGCTGTTTTTT. Translating gives CASIPRDSNTGELFF.

The V call is TRBV2, the J call TRBJ2-7, with D maybe TRBD2 (5 bases). The V end lost 6 bases, the J end lost 3 bases, and 9 bases lay between the germline ends. Germline loops: CDR1 SNHLY, CDR2 FYNNEI. This CDR3 has 12 residues. CDR3 nucleotide sequence: TGTGCCAGCAGAGCACTAGTCTACGAGCAGTACTTC. It is translated as CASRALVYEQYF.

This clonotype was seen ten or more times. The chain joins TRBV2 to TRBJ2-7; perhaps TRBD1 as D (6 bases). V shed 7 bases and J shed 2 bases, with 9 bases lying between them. There are 12 residues in the CDR3. Germline values: CDR1 SNHLY, CDR2 FYNNEI. CDR3: CASTGQPYEQYF. For the CDR3, the DNA is TGTGCCAGCACTGGACAGCCCTACGAGCAGTACTTC.

The sample holds many counts of this clonotype. V is TRBV19 and J is TRBJ1-2; D perhaps matches TRBD1 (5 bases). This CDR3 has 13 amino acids. CDR1 LNHDA and CDR2 SQIVND come from the germline V gene (reference sequence). The V end was cut by 3 bases, the J end by 5 bases, with 10 bases between. CDR3 loop: CASSIDSGYGYTF. The CDR3 bases are TGTGCCAGTAGTATCGACAGCGGATATGGCTACACCTTC.

This clonotype was detected ten times or more. V is TRBV6-1 and J is TRBJ2-7; no reliable D call. The germline CDR1 and CDR2 sequences are MNHNS and SASEGT. CDR3 length: 13 amino acids. V was pared by 3 bases and J by 8 bases, with 14 bases between. For the CDR3, the DNA is TGTGCCAGCAGTGACGGTGATTTCAGCCAGCAGTACTTC. Protein: CASSDGDFSQQYF.

The chain recombines TRBV7-9 with TRBJ2-1; 9 bases are shared with TRBD2. This CDR3 is built from 15 residues. Germline-derived CDR1 and CDR2 are SEHNR and FQNEAQ (reference sequence). The V and J ends lost 2 bases and 2 bases, in that order; junction bases with no gene match: 1. The CDR3 DNA is TGTGCCAGCAGCTTAAGACTAGCGGCCTACAATGAGCAGTTCTTC. Its translation is CASSLRLAAYNEQFF.

This clonotype has at least ten counts. The CDR3 DNA reads as TGTGCCAGCAGCTTAGGTGGAAGTGCCGGCAATCAGCCCCAGCATTTT. It yields the protein CASSLGGSAGNQPQHF. This chain joins TRBV7-2 and TRBJ1-5; no reliable D call. CDR1 is SGHTA, CDR2 FQGNSA, per germline. This CDR3 is built from 16 residues. V was pared by 1 base and J by 2 bases, with 12 bases between.

This clonotype was recorded at least ten times. This rearrangement joins TRBV5-1 to TRBJ1-3; D is perhaps TRBD1 (6 bases). CDR3 length equals 14 residues. V was pared by 5 bases and J by 0 bases, with 9 bases between. Per germline, CDR1 SGHRS and CDR2 YFSETQ. The CDR3: CASRDRNSGNTIYF. The CDR3 DNA follows: TGCGCCAGCAGGGACAGAAACTCTGGAAACACCATATATTTT.

The genes are TRBV7-9 and TRBJ2-7, with D perhaps TRBD2 (5 bases). The V gene's germline CDR1 is SEHNR and CDR2 FQNEAQ (reference sequence). This CDR3 comprises 13 residues. Trimming cost V 7 bases and J 9 bases, with 19 bases left between them. In nucleotides, the CDR3 is TGTGCCAGCACCCCCGGACTCTCCGGTTGGCAGTACTTC. It is translated as CASTPGLSGWQYF.

In this sample, this clonotype turned up many times. This sequence joins TRBV2 and TRBJ1-4; a weak D match, TRBD1 (5 bases). The CDR3 sequence is 13 residues long. Germline-derived CDR1 and CDR2 are SNHLY and FYNNEI. V lost 10 bases to trimming and J lost 3 bases, with 12 bases between them. DNA of the CDR3: TGTGCCATTTACAGGAGCGCTAATGAAAAACTGTTTTTT. Amino acid sequence: CAIYRSANEKLFF.

This clonotype was detected many times. The chain has TRBV7-2 and TRBJ2-5; 12 bases fit TRBD2. In germline, CDR1 is SGHTA, CDR2 FQGNSA. CDR3 length: 16 amino acids. The ends lost 2 bases at V and 1 base at J; junction bases unmatched: 2. As DNA, the CDR3 is TGTGCCAGCAGCTTACTAGCGGGAGGGGTCCAAGAGACCCAGTACTTC. Amino acids: CASSLLAGGVQETQYF.

This clonotype was recorded many times. The rearrangement joins TRBV7-2 to TRBJ2-5, with D possibly matching TRBD2 (5 bases). In germline, CDR1 is SGHTA, CDR2 FQGNSA. The CDR3 runs 14 residues. The V end lost 4 bases, the J end lost 9 bases, and 18 bases lay between the germline ends. The CDR3 DNA sequence: TGTGCCAGCAGCTCTCAACTAGTGCCGACGGCCCAGTACTTC. Residues: CASSSQLVPTAQYF.

This clonotype was observed at least ten times. V usage is TRBV19 and J usage is TRBJ1-5; the D gene is possibly TRBD1 (5 bases). Trimming pared 7 bases from V and 3 bases from J, leaving 22 bases between. This CDR3 has 17 amino acids. Germline assignment: CDR1 LNHDA and CDR2 SQIVND (reference sequence). The CDR3 region is CASKSQFGGTYNQPQHF. The CDR3 region has the DNA TGTGCCAGTAAGAGCCAGTTTGGGGGGACTTACAATCAGCCCCAGCATTTT.

This chain joins TRBV7-8 and TRBJ1-1; D is undetermined. CDR1 and CDR2 (germline): SGHVS, FQNEAQ. V gave up 4 bases and J gave up 6 bases, with 12 bases separating them. The length of the CDR3 is 13 residues. DNA of the CDR3: TGTGCCAGCAGCTGGAGAAGGGATGCTGAAGCTTTCTTT. Protein: CASSWRRDAEAFF. Supplemented by reference TRBV7-8 and TRBJ1-1, the full variable domain reads GAGVSQSPRYKVAKRGQDVALRCDPISGHVSLFWYQQALGQGPEFLTYFQNEAQLDKSGLPSDRFFAERPEGSVSTLKIQRTQQEDSAVYLCASSWRRDAEAFFGQGTRLTVV.

The rearrangement uses TRBV14 and TRBJ1-1; 12 bases match TRBD1. Germline V CDR1 and CDR2: SGHDN, FVKESK. The V segment lost 4 bases and the J segment 7 bases; nucleotides outside the gene matches: 10. CDR3 size: 16 residues. The CDR3 region has the DNA TGTGCCAGCAGCCCCCGGGACAGGGGGCTTATTAGTGAAGCTTTCTTT. Translation: CASSPRDRGLISEAFF.

There are a few counts of this clonotype. The chain couples TRBV5-6 to TRBJ2-7; D tentatively fits TRBD1 or TRBD2 (7 bases each). Trimming cost V 4 bases and J 6 bases, with 20 bases left between them. Germline values: CDR1 SGHDT, CDR2 YYEEEE. CDR3 length equals 15 residues. CDR3 sequence: CASSEGAGPGGEQYF. CDR3 nucleotides: TGTGCCAGCAGCGAGGGAGCGGGGCCAGGGGGCGAGCAGTACTTC.

The chain links TRBV4-3 to TRBJ1-6, with D unresolved. This CDR3 spans 18 amino acids. CDR1 and CDR2 (germline): LGHNA, YSLEER. V shed 0 bases and J shed 11 bases, with 23 bases lying between them. The DNA for the CDR3 is TGCGCCAGCAGCCAAGAACTTTACGGGAGAGGGATAGCGGCACCCCTCCACTTT. Translated: CASSQELYGRGIAAPLHF.

On this clonotype itself: A junction boundary mismatches the germline segment, possibly from a read error. The chain has TRBV19 and TRBJ1-2; perhaps TRBD1 as D (5 bases). Germline V lookup: CDR1 LNHDA, CDR2 SQIVND (reference sequence). The CDR3 has 14 amino acids. CDR3 DNA: TGTGCCAGTAGTATGGGCCCGACAGCCGATGGCGACACCTTC. Its translation is CASSMGPTADGDTF.

This clonotype was detected many times. Written as DNA, the CDR3 is TGTGCCAGCAGCTTAGCCGGGACAAACACCTACGAGCAGTACTTC. Translated, it gives CASSLAGTNTYEQYF. The chain has TRBV7-8 and TRBJ2-7; D might be TRBD1 (6 bases). V was shortened by 0 bases and J by 2 bases, with 11 bases between the two germline ends. Germline lookup yields CDR1 SGHVS and CDR2 FQNEAQ. The CDR3 runs to 15 residues.

This clonotype has only a few counts. The chain employs TRBV29-1 and TRBJ2-7; no definite D call. This CDR3 has 10 residues. Per germline, CDR1 SQVTM and CDR2 ANQGSEA. Trimming pared 7 bases from V and 3 bases from J, leaving 7 bases between. In DNA, the CDR3 is TGCAGCGGAGCCTACTACGAGCAGTACTTC. This encodes CSGAYYEQYF.

CDR3 amino acids: CASSFTSGSRENYEQYF. In nucleotides, the CDR3 is TGTGCCAGCAGCTTTACTAGCGGGAGTAGGGAGAACTACGAGCAGTACTTC. The V gene is TRBV11-2, the J gene TRBJ2-7, with TRBD2 matching over 11 bases. The germline CDR1 and CDR2 sequences are SGHAT and FQNNGV. This CDR3 has 17 residues. J gave up 3 bases and V 3 bases, and 10 bases lay outside the gene matches.

On this clonotype: This may arise from a read error, as a much more abundant clone is one base away. The chain is built from TRBV5-1 and TRBJ2-5, with 10 bases matching TRBD1. Unmatched junction bases numbered 6, after V lost 4 bases and J lost 6 bases. There are 14 residues in the CDR3. Germline V gives CDR1 SGHRS, CDR2 YFSETQ. CDR3 in amino acids: CASSLMGQGQTQYF. The CDR3 region has the DNA TGCGCCAGCAGCCTGATGGGACAGGGGCAGACCCAGTACTTC.

This clonotype occurred many times. J is TRBJ1-2 and V is TRBV20-1; D gene uncertain. The V gene lost 2 bases and the J gene lost 10 bases, with 5 bases spanning the gap. From germline, CDR1 is DFQATT and CDR2 SNEGSKA (reference sequence). This CDR3 region has 9 residues. The CDR3 protein is CSARLSYTF. The CDR3 nucleotides are TGCAGTGCTAGATTGTCCTACACCTTC.

V is TRBV6-6 and J is TRBJ1-5; 7 positions agree with TRBD1. Germline V lookup: CDR1 MNHNY, CDR2 SVGAGI (reference sequence). The CDR3 totals 17 residues. V lost 0 bases, J lost 2 bases, and 7 bases stayed unmatched. CDR3: CASSYSKTGVGNQPQHF. The DNA of the CDR3 is TGTGCCAGCAGTTACTCCAAAACAGGGGTGGGCAATCAGCCCCAGCATTTT.

In its sample, this clonotype was seen many times. The V and J genes are TRBV10-3 and TRBJ1-2; D is uncertain. This CDR3 is 14 amino acids long. The germline V gene has CDR1 ENHRY and CDR2 SYGVKD. V lost 5 bases and J lost 0, with 10 bases in between. CDR3 nucleotides: TGTGCCATCAGTCGGTCCGGAGCTAACTATGGCTACACCTTC. Amino acids: CAISRSGANYGYTF.

This clonotype was seen more than once but under ten times. A read error may be the cause here, since a much bigger clone is one base away. The rearrangement links TRBV2 to TRBJ2-7, with D perhaps matching TRBD1 (6 bases). This CDR3 spans 12 amino acids. Looked up from germline, CDR1 is SNHLY and CDR2 is FYNNEI. The CDR3 nucleotides read TGTGTCAGCACAGGACAGAGCTACGAGCAGTACTTC. The encoded protein is CVSTGQSYEQYF. The variable domain in full, with the rest retrieved from reference TRBV2 and TRBJ2-7, is EPEVTQTPSHQVTQMGQEVILRCVPISNHLYFYWYRQILGQKVEFLVSFYNNEISEKSEIFDDQFSVERPDGSNFTLKIRSTKLEDSAMYFCVSTGQSYEQYFGPGTRLTVT.